This T cell receptor beta chain was found in a study of molecular identifiers for immune sequencing clone quantification. This clonotype has at least ten counts. V was cut by 2 bases and J by 2 bases, with 11 bases left in between. CDR1 is KGHSH, CDR2 LQKENI, per germline. The CDR3 runs to 15 residues. Bulk TCR libraries used previously described methods and listed TCR primers. TCRdb recomputed calls from the PCR reads with MiXCR, one row per CDR3 protein. Of over 550,000 distinct CDR3 sequences detected, about 25% appear once; the ten largest clones hold 0.78%. The V and J genes are TRBV18 and TRBJ2-3; D assignment may be TRBD1 or TRBD2 (5 bases each). The sequence was collected from a human donor in good health. Some libraries in this study had Jurkat cell RNA spiked in. The specimen sequenced was naive CD8+ T cells from blood, with Jurkat cell RNA spiked in. Specified subset: FACS-sorted CD8+CD4-CCR7+CD45RA+ naive T cells. The CDR3 sequence: CASSPWDGTTDTQYF. The CDR3 bases are TGTGCCAGCTCACCATGGGACGGGACCACAGATACGCAGTATTTT.